This section outlines one TCR beta chain sequence together with its context. Individuals aged about 18 to 95 years were recruited from approximately 24 US areas. Deletions cut 2 bases from V and 3 bases from J, with 7 bases between. Germline loops: CDR1 SGHRS, CDR2 YFSETQ. The CDR3 has 13 amino acids. In the study's own analysis: The assay estimated nucleated cells by amplifying reference gene primers. Profiled with immunoSEQ multiplex PCR; TCRdb holds only in-frame clones, not every one. V, J and clone size are those of that table, while D and trimming were read from the DNA. The table has about 320,000 clones, around 86% seen once; the top ten hold less than 11%. These data come from a study of blood T cell repertoires in COVID-19. Overall study: T cells, B-cell-depleted T cells, or PBMCs provided the cDNA or gDNA that served as material.

The V gene is TRBV5-1, the J gene TRBJ2-3; perhaps TRBD2 as D (5 bases). The sample was PBMCs or T cells enriched from blood (not recorded which). The TCR sequence derives from a woman between 18 and 30 years old who had recovered from COVID-19. The CDR3 loop is CASSFEGTDTQYF. The CDR3 region has the DNA TGCGCCAGCAGCTTTGAGGGAACAGATACGCAGTATTTT. Using reference TRBV5-1 and TRBJ2-3 for the parts outside the CDR3, the full variable domain is KAGVTQTPRYLIKTRGQQVTLSCSPISGHRSVSWYQQTPGQGLQFLFEYFSETQRNKGNFPGRFSGRQFSNSRSEMNVSTLELGDSALYLCASSFEGTDTQYFGPGTRLTVL.